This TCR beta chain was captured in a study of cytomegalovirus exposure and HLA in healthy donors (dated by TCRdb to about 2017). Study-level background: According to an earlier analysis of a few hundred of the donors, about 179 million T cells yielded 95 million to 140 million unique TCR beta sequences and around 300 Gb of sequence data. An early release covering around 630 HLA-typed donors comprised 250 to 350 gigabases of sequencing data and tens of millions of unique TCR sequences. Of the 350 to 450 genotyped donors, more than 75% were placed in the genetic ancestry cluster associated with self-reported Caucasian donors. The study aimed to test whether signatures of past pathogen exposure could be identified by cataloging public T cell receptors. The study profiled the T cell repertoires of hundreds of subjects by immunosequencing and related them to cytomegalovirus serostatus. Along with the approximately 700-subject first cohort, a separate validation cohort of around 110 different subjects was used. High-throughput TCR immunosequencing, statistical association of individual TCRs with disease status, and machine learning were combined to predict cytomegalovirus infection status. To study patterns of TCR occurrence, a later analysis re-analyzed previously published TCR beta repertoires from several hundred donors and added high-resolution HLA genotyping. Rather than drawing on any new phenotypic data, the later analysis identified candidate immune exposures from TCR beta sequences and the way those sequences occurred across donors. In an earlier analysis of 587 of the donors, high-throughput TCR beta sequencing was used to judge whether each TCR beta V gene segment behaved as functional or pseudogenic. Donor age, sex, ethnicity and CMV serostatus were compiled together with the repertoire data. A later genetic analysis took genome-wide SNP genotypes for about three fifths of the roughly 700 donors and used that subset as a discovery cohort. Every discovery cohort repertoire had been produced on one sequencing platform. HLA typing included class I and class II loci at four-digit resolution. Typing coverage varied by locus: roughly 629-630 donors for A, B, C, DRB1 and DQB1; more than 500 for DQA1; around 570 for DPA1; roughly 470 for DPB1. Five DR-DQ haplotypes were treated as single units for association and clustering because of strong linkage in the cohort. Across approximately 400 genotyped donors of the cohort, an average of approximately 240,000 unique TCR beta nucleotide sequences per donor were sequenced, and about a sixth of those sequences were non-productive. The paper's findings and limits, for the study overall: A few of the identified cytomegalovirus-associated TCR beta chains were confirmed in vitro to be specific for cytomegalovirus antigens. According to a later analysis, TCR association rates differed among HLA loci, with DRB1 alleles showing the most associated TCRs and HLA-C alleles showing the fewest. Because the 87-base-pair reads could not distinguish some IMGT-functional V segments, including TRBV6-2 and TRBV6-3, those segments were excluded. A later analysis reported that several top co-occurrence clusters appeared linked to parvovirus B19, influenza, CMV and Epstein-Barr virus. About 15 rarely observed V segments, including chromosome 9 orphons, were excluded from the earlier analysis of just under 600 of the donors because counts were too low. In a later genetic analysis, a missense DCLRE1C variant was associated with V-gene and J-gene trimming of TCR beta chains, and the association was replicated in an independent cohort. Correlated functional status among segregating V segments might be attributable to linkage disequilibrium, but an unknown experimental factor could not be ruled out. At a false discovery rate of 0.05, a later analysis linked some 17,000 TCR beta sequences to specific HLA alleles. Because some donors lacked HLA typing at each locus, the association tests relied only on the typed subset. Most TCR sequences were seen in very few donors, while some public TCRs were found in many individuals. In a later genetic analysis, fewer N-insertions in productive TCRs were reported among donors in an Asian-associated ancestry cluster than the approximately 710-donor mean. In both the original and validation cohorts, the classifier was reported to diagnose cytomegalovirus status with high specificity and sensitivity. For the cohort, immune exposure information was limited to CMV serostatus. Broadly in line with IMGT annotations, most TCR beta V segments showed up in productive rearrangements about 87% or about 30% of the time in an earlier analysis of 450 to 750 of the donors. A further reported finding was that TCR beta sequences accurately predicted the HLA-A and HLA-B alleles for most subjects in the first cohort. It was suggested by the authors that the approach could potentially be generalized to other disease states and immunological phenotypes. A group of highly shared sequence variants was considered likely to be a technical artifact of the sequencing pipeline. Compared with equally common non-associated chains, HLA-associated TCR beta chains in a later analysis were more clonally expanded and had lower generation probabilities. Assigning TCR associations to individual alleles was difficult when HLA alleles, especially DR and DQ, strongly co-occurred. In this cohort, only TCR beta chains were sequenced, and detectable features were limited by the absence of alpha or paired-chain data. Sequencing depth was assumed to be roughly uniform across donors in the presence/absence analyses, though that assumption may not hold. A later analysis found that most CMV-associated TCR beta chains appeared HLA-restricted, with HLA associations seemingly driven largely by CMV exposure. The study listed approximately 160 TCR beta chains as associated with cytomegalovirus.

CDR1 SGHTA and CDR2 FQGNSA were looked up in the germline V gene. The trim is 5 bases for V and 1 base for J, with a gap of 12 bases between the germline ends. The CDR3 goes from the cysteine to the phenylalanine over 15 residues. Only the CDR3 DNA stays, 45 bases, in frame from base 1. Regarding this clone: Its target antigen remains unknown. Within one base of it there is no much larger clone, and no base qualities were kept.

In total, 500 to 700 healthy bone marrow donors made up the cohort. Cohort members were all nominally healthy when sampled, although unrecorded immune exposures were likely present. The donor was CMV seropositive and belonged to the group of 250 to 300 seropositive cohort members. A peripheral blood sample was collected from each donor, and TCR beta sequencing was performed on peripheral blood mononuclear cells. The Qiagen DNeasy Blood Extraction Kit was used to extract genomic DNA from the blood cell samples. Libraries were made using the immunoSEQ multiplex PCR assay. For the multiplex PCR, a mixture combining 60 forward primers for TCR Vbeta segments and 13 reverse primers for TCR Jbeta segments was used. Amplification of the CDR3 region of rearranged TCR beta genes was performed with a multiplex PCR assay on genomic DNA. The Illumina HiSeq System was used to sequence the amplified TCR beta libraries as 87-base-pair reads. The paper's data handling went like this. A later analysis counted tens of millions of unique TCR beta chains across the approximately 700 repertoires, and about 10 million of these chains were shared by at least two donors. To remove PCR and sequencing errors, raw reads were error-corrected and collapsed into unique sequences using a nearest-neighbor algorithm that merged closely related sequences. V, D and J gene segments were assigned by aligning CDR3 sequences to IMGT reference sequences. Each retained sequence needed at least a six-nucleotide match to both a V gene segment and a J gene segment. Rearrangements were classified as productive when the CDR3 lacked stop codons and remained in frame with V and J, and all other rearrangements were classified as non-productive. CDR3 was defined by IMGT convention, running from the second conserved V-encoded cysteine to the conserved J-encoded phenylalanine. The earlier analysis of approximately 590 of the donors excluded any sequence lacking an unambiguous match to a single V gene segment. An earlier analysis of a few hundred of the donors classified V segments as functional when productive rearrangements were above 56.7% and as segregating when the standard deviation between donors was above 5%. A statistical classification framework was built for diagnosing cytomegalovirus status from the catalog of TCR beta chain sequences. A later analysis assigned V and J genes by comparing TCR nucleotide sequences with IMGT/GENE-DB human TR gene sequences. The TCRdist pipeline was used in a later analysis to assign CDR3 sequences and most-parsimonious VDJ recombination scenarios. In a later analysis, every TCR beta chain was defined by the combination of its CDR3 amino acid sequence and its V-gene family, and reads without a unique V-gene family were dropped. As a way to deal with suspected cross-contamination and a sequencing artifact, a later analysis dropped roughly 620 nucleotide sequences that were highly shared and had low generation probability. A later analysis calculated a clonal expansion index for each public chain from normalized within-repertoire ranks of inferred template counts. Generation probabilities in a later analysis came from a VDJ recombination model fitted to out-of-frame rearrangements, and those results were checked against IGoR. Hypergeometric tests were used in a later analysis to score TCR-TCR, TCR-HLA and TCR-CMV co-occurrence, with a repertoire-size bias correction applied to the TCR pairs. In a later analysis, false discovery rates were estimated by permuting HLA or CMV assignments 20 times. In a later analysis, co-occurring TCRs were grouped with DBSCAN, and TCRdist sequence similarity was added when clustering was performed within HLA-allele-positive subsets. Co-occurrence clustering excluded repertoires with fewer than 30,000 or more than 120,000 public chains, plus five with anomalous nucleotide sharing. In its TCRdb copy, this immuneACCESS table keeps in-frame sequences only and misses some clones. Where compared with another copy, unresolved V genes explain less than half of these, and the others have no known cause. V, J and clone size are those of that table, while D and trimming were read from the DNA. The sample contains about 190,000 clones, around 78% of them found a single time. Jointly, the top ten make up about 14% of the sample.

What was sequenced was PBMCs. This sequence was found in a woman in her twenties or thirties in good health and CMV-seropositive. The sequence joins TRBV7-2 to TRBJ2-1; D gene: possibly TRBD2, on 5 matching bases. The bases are TGTGCCAGCAGCCCGGACCGGAGGTCCTACAATGAGCAGTTCTTC. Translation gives CASSPDRRSYNEQFF. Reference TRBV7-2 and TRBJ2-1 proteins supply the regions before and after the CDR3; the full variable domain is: GAGVSQSPSNKVTEKGKDVELRCDPISGHTALYWYRQSLGQGLEFLIYFQGNSAPDKSGLPSDRFSAERTGGSVSTLTIQRTQQEDSAVYLCASSPDRRSYNEQFFGPGTRLTVL.